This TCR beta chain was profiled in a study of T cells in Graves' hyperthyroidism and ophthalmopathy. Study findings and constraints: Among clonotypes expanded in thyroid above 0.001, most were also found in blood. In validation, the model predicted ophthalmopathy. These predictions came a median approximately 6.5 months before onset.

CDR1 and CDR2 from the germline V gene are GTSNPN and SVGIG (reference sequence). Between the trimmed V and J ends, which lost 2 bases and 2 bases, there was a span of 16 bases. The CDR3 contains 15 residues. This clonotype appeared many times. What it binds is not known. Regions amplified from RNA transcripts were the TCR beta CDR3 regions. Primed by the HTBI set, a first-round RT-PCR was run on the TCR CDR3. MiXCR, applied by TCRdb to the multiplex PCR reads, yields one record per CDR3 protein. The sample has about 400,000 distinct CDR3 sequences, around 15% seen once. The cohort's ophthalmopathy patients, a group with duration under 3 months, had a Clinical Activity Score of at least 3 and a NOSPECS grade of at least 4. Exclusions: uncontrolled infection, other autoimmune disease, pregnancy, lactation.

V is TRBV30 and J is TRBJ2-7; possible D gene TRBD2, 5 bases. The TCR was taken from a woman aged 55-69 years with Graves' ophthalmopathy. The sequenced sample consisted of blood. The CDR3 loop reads CAWSLPALGAYEQYF. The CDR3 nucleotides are TGTGCCTGGAGTCTACCGGCCCTCGGGGCCTACGAGCAGTACTTC.